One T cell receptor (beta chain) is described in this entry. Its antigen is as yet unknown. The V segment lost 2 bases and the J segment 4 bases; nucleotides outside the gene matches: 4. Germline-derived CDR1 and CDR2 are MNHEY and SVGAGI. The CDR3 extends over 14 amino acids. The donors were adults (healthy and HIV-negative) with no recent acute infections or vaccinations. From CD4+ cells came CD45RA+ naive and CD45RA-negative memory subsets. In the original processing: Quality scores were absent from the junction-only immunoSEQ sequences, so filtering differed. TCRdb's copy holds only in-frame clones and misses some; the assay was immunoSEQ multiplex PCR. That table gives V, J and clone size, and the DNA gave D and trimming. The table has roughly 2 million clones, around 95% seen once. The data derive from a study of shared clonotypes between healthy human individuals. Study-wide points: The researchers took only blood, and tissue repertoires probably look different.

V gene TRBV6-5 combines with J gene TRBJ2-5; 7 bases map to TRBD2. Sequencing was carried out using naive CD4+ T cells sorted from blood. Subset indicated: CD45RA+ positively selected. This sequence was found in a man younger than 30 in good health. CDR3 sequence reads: CASSYRGEGETQYF. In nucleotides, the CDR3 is TGTGCCAGCAGTTACAGAGGGGAGGGAGAGACCCAGTACTTC.